This TCR beta chain was sequenced in a study of T-cell memory formation after mild COVID-19. About the research overall: The study found TCR clusters largely donor specific. Study findings and constraints: For second-wave clones that peaked at day 37, SARS-CoV-2 specificity went unverified. Clones shrinking between day 15 and 85 showed a balanced CD4/CD8 split, and those that grew later tilted toward CD4+.

The germline V and J ends were trimmed by 5 bases and 8 bases, with 15 bases remaining between them. Germline V gives CDR1 MDHEN, CDR2 SYDVKM. This CDR3 has 14 amino acids. This clonotype showed up just a few times. The antigen is undetermined. MiXCR, applied by TCRdb to the 5' RACE reads, yields one record per CDR3 protein. The profile shows under 300,000 distinct CDR3 sequences, less than 20% of them singletons. This sequence was found in a man between 18 and 29 years old who had mild COVID-19 (a few samples of this study predate the infection). Cell type and time point are not known. This chain links TRBV28 with TRBJ1-4, with a weak D call TRBD1 (5 bases). The specimen sequenced was PBMCs or a T cell subset sorted from them (not recorded which). The CDR3 sequence is CASSVGHFPEKLFF. CDR3 bases: TGTGCCAGCAGTGTAGGACACTTTCCAGAAAAACTGTTTTTT.